These 30 T cell receptor beta chains came from one sample sequenced in a study of blood T cell repertoires in COVID-19. This table comes from immunoSEQ multiplex PCR, and its TCRdb copy is limited to in-frame clones, with some not included. The profile shows fewer than 150,000 clones, around three quarters of them singletons. Sequencing used peripheral blood. The receptors here all came from a human donor in a cohort sampled during active COVID-19.

The genes are TRBV18 and TRBJ1-5; D not resolved. Germline V gives CDR1 KGHSH, CDR2 LQKENI. The ends were cut back, 6 bases at V and 7 bases at J, with 16 bases in the middle. The CDR3 covers 14 residues. CDR3 nucleotide sequence: TGTGCCAGCTCTCCCGGAGGGAGGGAGCAGCCCCAGCATTTT. It translates to CASSPGGREQPQHF.

Only a few counts were recorded for this clone. The chain employs TRBV19 and TRBJ1-2; 8 bases line up with TRBD1. In germline, CDR1 is LNHDA, CDR2 SQIVND (reference sequence). The V and J ends lost 5 bases and 4 bases, in that order; junction bases with no gene match: 9. The length of the CDR3 is 15 residues. In nucleotides, the CDR3 is TGTGCCAGTAGTCCGCGGACAGGGAACCCCTATGGCTACACCTTC. As protein: CASSPRTGNPYGYTF.

This clone was seen repeatedly, ten times or more. V is TRBV29-1 and J is TRBJ1-2; the match to TRBD1 covers 9 bases. V was clipped by 6 bases and J by 7 bases; unmatched bases: 12. CDR3 length equals 14 residues. Looked up from germline, CDR1 is SQVTM and CDR2 is ANQGSEA. Here the CDR3 DNA reads TGCAGCGTCGTCACCAGCCGGGACAGGGCTGGCTACACCTTC. This encodes CSVVTSRDRAGYTF.

V gene TRBV3-1 (or the pseudogene TRBV3-2) combines with J gene TRBJ2-2; D is ambiguous. CDR1 is LGHDT and CDR2 is YNNKEL in the germline V gene (reference sequence). Trimming pared 1 base from V and 9 bases from J, leaving 9 bases between. The CDR3 is 13 amino acids. CDR3 DNA: TGTGCCAGCAGCCAAGCTCAGGATCGGGAGCTGTTTTTT. Translating it yields CASSQAQDRELFF.

This chain links TRBV7-9 with TRBJ1-1; TRBD1 might be the D (5 bases). This CDR3 region has 14 residues. With 3 bases removed from V and 1 base from J, the gap between germline ends came to 9 bases. The germline CDR1 and CDR2 sequences are SEHNR and FQNEAQ (reference sequence). The DNA of the CDR3 is TGTGCCAGCAGCTTTGGGGCCTCGAACACTGAAGCTTTCTTT. It encodes CASSFGASNTEAFF. Supplemented by reference TRBV7-9 and TRBJ1-1, the full variable domain reads DTGVSQNPRHKITKRGQNVTFRCDPISEHNRLYWYRQTLGQGPEFLTYFQNEAQLEKSRLLSDRFSAERPKGSFSTLEIQRTEQGDSAMYLCASSFGASNTEAFFGQGTRLTVV.

V and J are TRBV5-6 and TRBJ2-5; 10 bases are shared with TRBD2. The V gene end was trimmed by 0 bases and the J gene end by 6 bases; junction bases not matched to a gene: 11. CDR3 size: 17 residues. The germline V gene has CDR1 SGHDT and CDR2 YYEEEE. The CDR3 DNA is TGTGCCAGCAGCTTGGCCGCTAGCGGGAGACGAGGAAAGACCCAGTACTTC. Its protein is CASSLAASGRRGKTQYF.

The chain carries TRBV7-8 and TRBJ1-5, with TRBD1 matching over 8 bases. Germline V gives CDR1 SGHVS, CDR2 FQNEAQ. Trimming took 4 bases from V and 5 from J; bases not matched to a gene: 4. The CDR3 consists of 14 residues. The chain's CDR3 is CASSSPGGDQPQHF. The CDR3 nucleotides read TGTGCCAGCAGCTCCCCAGGGGGCGATCAGCCCCAGCATTTT.

The V and J genes are TRBV3-1 (or the pseudogene TRBV3-2) and TRBJ1-3; D is uncertain. This CDR3 region has 13 residues. Germline V gene sequence: CDR1 LGHDT, CDR2 YNNKEL (reference sequence). V lost 1 base to trimming and J lost 2 bases, with 3 bases between them. CDR3 loop: CASSQVTGNTIYF. CDR3 sequence (DNA): TGTGCCAGCAGCCAAGTCACTGGAAACACCATATATTTT.

CDR3 coding DNA: TGTGCCAGCAGCCTCCCCGGGTTCCTGCAGCAGCCCCAGCATTTT. Protein product: CASSLPGFLQQPQHF. The chain uses TRBV7-2 and TRBJ1-5, with D unresolved. This CDR3 contains 15 residues. Germline lookup yields CDR1 SGHTA and CDR2 FQGNSA. Trimming removed 5 bases at V and 7 bases at J, with 18 bases between.

This clone occurred once. This sequence joins TRBV6-5 and TRBJ2-2, with D perhaps matching TRBD2 (5 bases). Trimming removed 7 bases at V and 2 bases at J, with 11 bases between. CDR3 size: 14 residues. Germline CDR1 MNHEY, CDR2 SVGAGI. In DNA form, the CDR3 reads TGTGCCAGCACCGAGGGAGCTAACACCGGGGAGCTGTTTTTT. The encoded protein is CASTEGANTGELFF.

The genes are TRBV5-4 and TRBJ1-2; possible D gene TRBD1, 6 bases. Looked up from germline, CDR1 is SGHNT and CDR2 is YYREEE (reference sequence). Trimming left V 3 bases short and J 8 bases short, with 17 bases between. The CDR3 extends over 14 amino acids. Written as DNA, the CDR3 is TGTGCCAGCAGCTCCTACAGGGCGAGGAACGGCTACACCTTC. Protein: CASSSYRARNGYTF.

This clone was recorded once. The V call is TRBV28, the J call TRBJ1-4; no firm D call. The CDR3 covers 15 residues. V shed 5 bases and J shed 4 bases, with 14 bases lying between them. The germline CDR1 and CDR2 sequences are MDHEN and SYDVKM. CDR3 sequence (DNA): TGTGCCAGCAGTCCCCGGGAGGGTTATAATGAAAAACTGTTTTTT. Translation gives CASSPREGYNEKLFF.

This clone was seen just once. The chain employs TRBV5-1 and TRBJ2-3; 12 bases map to TRBD2. Per germline, CDR1 SGHRS and CDR2 YFSETQ. The CDR3 spans 16 residues. The J segment lost 5 bases and the V segment lost 4 bases, leaving 8 bases of the junction unmatched. The CDR3 loop reads CASSLRPSGGEDTQYF. In DNA, the CDR3 is TGCGCCAGCAGCCTTCGGCCTAGCGGGGGGGAAGATACGCAGTATTTT.

V usage is TRBV27 and J usage is TRBJ1-1, with 7 nucleotides matching TRBD1. Germline V gives CDR1 MNHEY, CDR2 SMNVEV (reference sequence). There are 14 residues in the CDR3. V shed 3 bases and J 1 base; nucleotides not matched to a gene: 2. CDR3 DNA sequence: TGTGCCAGCAGTTTTAGGGGGCAGAACACTGAAGCTTTCTTT. It codes for CASSFRGQNTEAFF.

CDR3 region: CASSSVVAANTGELFF. In DNA, the CDR3 is TGTGCCAGCAGCTCAGTGGTAGCGGCGAACACCGGGGAGCTGTTTTTT. The chain links TRBV7-9 to TRBJ2-2, with D tentatively TRBD2 (6 bases). The CDR3 extends over 16 amino acids. V lost 4 bases and J lost 0, with 12 bases in between. Germline V gene data show CDR1 as SEHNR and CDR2 as FQNEAQ (reference sequence).

The rearrangement uses TRBV30 and TRBJ2-3; TRBD2 matches 7 bases. The CDR3 is 13 amino acids. Germline CDR1 and CDR2: GTSNPN and SVGIG (reference sequence). V was clipped by 0 bases and J by 10 bases; unmatched bases: 7. CDR3 amino acids: CAWSVREGLAQYF. CDR3 sequence (DNA): TGTGCCTGGAGTGTAAGGGAGGGGCTCGCGCAGTATTTT. The full variable domain, rest sourced from reference TRBV30 and TRBJ2-3, is SQTIHQWPATLVQPVGSPLSLECTVEGTSNPNLYWYRQAAGRGLQLLFYSVGIGQISSEVPQNLSASRPQDRQFILSSKKLLLSDSGFYLCAWSVREGLAQYFGPGTRLTVL.

This clone was observed at least ten times. The chain employs TRBV19 and TRBJ1-1; possibly TRBD1 for D (6 bases). Trimming left V 4 bases short and J 0 bases short, with 12 bases between. In germline, CDR1 is LNHDA, CDR2 SQIVND (reference sequence). This CDR3 has 15 residues. CDR3 residues: CASSNPTGLNTEAFF. CDR3 in DNA: TGTGCCAGTAGTAACCCGACAGGATTGAACACTGAAGCTTTCTTT.

The V call is TRBV3-1 (or the pseudogene TRBV3-2), the J call TRBJ2-5; 14 bases line up with TRBD2. Trimming removed 4 bases from V and 5 bases from J; junction bases left unmatched: 3. CDR1 is LGHDT and CDR2 is YNNKEL in the germline V gene (reference sequence). The CDR3 extends over 15 amino acids. The CDR3 region is CASSRGLAGGETQYF. The CDR3 nucleotides are TGTGCCAGCAGCCGCGGACTAGCGGGGGGCGAGACCCAGTACTTC.

Regarding this clone: Other DNA sequences from this sample encode an identical CDR3 as well. V is TRBV6-5 and J is TRBJ1-2; maybe TRBD1 (5 bases). CDR3 length equals 12 residues. Germline CDR1 reads MNHEY; CDR2 reads SVGAGI. The V end was cut by 2 bases, the J end by 4 bases, with 5 bases between. CDR3 loop: CASSYRGYGYTF. The CDR3 bases are TGTGCCAGCAGTTACAGGGGCTATGGCTACACCTTC.

The V gene is TRBV6-1, the J gene TRBJ2-1; 7 bases line up with TRBD2. The CDR3 is made up of 15 amino acids. CDR1 is MNHNS, CDR2 SASEGT, per germline. Trimming cost V 3 bases and J 6 bases; bases outside gene matches: 8. The CDR3 DNA follows: TGTGCCAGCAGTGAGCGGGGGTCGCCCGGCAATGAGCAGTTCTTC. Its protein product is CASSERGSPGNEQFF.

The chain employs TRBV4-2 and TRBJ2-1, with D maybe TRBD1 (6 bases). The germline gives CDR1 LGHNA, CDR2 YNFKEQ. The V end lost 4 bases, the J end lost 4 bases, and 11 bases lay between the germline ends. The CDR3 covers 14 residues. The CDR3 here is CASSPDGQYNEQFF. CDR3 in DNA: TGTGCCAGCAGCCCCGACGGACAGTACAATGAGCAGTTCTTC.

This sequence joins TRBV28 and TRBJ1-2; D not certain. The germline V gene has CDR1 MDHEN and CDR2 SYDVKM. This CDR3 has 11 residues. V lost 8 bases to trimming and J lost 4 bases, with 8 bases between them. CDR3 nucleotide sequence: TGTGCCAGCCAGGAGGCCTATGGCTACACCTTC. Protein product: CASQEAYGYTF.

This chain uses TRBV6-5 with TRBJ2-7; 11 nucleotides align to TRBD1. The ends lost 6 bases at V and 1 base at J; junction bases unmatched: 5. Germline CDR1 reads MNHEY; CDR2 reads SVGAGI. CDR3 length: 15 amino acids. CDR3 protein: CASRQGQGGSYEQYF. In DNA, the CDR3 is TGTGCCAGCAGACAGGGACAGGGGGGGTCCTACGAGCAGTACTTC.

The V gene is TRBV27, the J gene TRBJ2-3; D is possibly TRBD2 (5 bases). V was trimmed by 0 bases and J by 3 bases, leaving 7 bases between them. In germline, CDR1 is MNHEY, CDR2 SMNVEV (reference sequence). The CDR3 spans 14 residues. The CDR3 region has the DNA TGTGCCAGCAGTTTATCGCGGGCGACAGATACGCAGTATTTT. The encoded protein is CASSLSRATDTQYF.

The chain has TRBV9 and TRBJ2-3; 12 bases match TRBD1. This CDR3 has 14 amino acids. The V and J ends lost 7 bases and 5 bases, in that order; junction bases with no gene match: 5. The germline V gene encodes CDR1 SGDLS and CDR2 YYNGEE. The CDR3 bases are TGTGCCAGCTCCCGGGACAGGGGGCGAGATACGCAGTATTTT. It encodes CASSRDRGRDTQYF.

This sequence joins TRBV18 and TRBJ1-1, with D possibly matching TRBD1 (5 bases). There are 13 residues in the CDR3. Trimming left V 8 bases short and J 0 bases short, with 10 bases between. From germline, CDR1 is KGHSH and CDR2 LQKENI. CDR3 residues: CASGSGVNTEAFF. The CDR3 DNA is TGTGCCAGCGGGTCGGGGGTGAACACTGAAGCTTTCTTT.

The genes are TRBV6-2 or TRBV6-3 and TRBJ2-7; 8 bases map to TRBD1. Germline CDR1 and CDR2: MNHEY and SVGEGT. The CDR3 is 16 amino acids. After removal of 2 bases from V and 6 bases from J, the junction contained 12 bases not matched to a gene. The CDR3 sequence is CASSYQGTGHLVEQYF. CDR3 in DNA: TGTGCCAGCAGTTACCAGGGGACAGGCCACCTTGTCGAGCAGTACTTC.

The V gene is TRBV6-6, the J gene TRBJ1-4; 9 bases fit TRBD1. J lost 5 bases, V lost 8 bases, and 9 bases had no gene match. The CDR3 covers 15 residues. The germline V gene has CDR1 MNHNY and CDR2 SVGAGI (reference sequence). The DNA of the CDR3 is TGTGCCAGCCTCCCCTCCGGGACAGGGAATGAAAAACTGTTTTTT. Its protein product is CASLPSGTGNEKLFF.

This clone was counted at least ten times. The rearrangement joins TRBV7-9 to TRBJ1-6; D ambiguous. V was cut by 4 bases and J by 3 bases, with 13 bases left in between. This CDR3 comprises 16 residues. Germline CDR1 is SEHNR and CDR2 is FQNEAQ (reference sequence). The CDR3 sequence: CASSSFVTLYNSPLHF. The CDR3 DNA reads as TGTGCCAGCAGCTCTTTTGTGACTCTCTATAATTCACCCCTCCACTTT.

The chain has TRBV10-3 and TRBJ2-1, with 9 nucleotides matching TRBD2. Germline V gene sequence: CDR1 ENHRY, CDR2 SYGVKD. There are 16 residues in the CDR3. The trim removed 0 bases at V and 10 bases at J, leaving 10 bases unmatched. The CDR3 protein is CAISESHSGSPQEQFF. For the CDR3, the DNA is TGTGCCATCAGTGAGTCGCATAGCGGGAGCCCACAGGAGCAGTTCTTC.